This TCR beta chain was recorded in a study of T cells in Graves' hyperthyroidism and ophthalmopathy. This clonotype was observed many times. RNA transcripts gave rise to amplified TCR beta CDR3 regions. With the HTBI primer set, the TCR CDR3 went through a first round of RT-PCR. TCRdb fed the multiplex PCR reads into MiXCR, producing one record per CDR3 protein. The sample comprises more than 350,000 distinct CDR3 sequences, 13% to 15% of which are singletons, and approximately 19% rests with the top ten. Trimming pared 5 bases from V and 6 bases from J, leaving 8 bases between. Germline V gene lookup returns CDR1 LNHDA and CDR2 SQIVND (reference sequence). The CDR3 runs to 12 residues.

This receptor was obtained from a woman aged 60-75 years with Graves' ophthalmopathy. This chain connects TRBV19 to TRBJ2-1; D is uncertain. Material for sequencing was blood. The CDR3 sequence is CASSHSFNEQFF. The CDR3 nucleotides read TGTGCCAGTAGTCATAGCTTCAATGAGCAGTTCTTC.